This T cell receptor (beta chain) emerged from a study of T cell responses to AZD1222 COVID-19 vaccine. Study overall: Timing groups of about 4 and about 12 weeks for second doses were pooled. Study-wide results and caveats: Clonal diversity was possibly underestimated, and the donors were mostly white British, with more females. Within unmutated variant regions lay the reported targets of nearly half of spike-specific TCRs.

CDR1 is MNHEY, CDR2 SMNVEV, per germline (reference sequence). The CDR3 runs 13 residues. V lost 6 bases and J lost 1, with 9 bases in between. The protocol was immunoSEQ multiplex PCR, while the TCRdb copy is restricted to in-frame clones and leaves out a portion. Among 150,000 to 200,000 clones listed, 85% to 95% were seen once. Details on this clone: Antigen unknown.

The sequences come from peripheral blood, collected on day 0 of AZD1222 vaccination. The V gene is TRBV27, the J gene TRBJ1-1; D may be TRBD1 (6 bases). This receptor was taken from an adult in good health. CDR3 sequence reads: CASRQGGNTEAFF. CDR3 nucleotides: TGTGCCAGCAGACAGGGAGGGAACACTGAAGCTTTCTTT.